The 14 T cell receptor beta chains reported below all come from one sample, sequenced in a study of blood T cell repertoires in COVID-19. Produced via immunoSEQ multiplex PCR; TCRdb's table is partial and in-frame only. This sample has about 270,000 clones, with approximately 91% found just once. Material for sequencing was peripheral blood. These receptors were collected from a person aged 18-29 years with COVID-19, enrolled during active disease.

V usage is TRBV24-1 and J usage is TRBJ1-4; no reliable D call. CDR3 length: 17 amino acids. Germline loops: CDR1 KGHDR, CDR2 SFDVKD. V gave up 4 bases and J gave up 0 bases, with 14 bases separating them. The CDR3 here is CATSDPKVGATNEKLFF. The CDR3 DNA follows: TGTGCCACCAGTGACCCGAAGGTCGGAGCAACTAATGAAAAACTGTTTTTT.

The chain joins TRBV2 to TRBJ2-7, with TRBD1 matching over 9 bases. This CDR3 is built from 14 residues. Trimming removed 3 bases from V and 5 bases from J; junction bases left unmatched: 5. Germline V lookup: CDR1 SNHLY, CDR2 FYNNEI. CDR3 residues: CASSEWDRDHEQYF. The CDR3 bases are TGTGCCAGCAGTGAGTGGGACAGGGACCACGAGCAGTACTTC.

The sample holds a few counts of this clone. The V and J genes are TRBV9 and TRBJ1-3; TRBD1 matches 8 bases. Losses at the gene ends were 3 bases for V and 0 bases for J; bases not matched to a gene: 11. Germline V lookup: CDR1 SGDLS, CDR2 YYNGEE. This CDR3 is built from 18 residues. The CDR3 coding sequence is TGTGCCAGCAGCGCGAGACACTCGGACAGGGACTCTGGAAACACCATATATTTT. Translated, it gives CASSARHSDRDSGNTIYF.

This chain joins TRBV9 and TRBJ1-2; 8 nucleotides agree with TRBD1. The V gene's germline CDR1 is SGDLS and CDR2 YYNGEE. V dropped 0 bases and J dropped 4; count of bases not matched to a gene: 17. The length of the CDR3 is 19 residues. CDR3 sequence (DNA): TGTGCCAGCAGCGTAGATGGTGGTGCGGTGACAGGGGATCTCTATGGCTACACCTTC. Translated: CASSVDGGAVTGDLYGYTF.

The chain has TRBV5-1 and TRBJ2-7, with D maybe TRBD1 (6 bases). The germline V gene has CDR1 SGHRS and CDR2 YFSETQ. Trimming took 5 bases from V and 1 from J, leaving 10 bases between them. This CDR3 has 13 residues. CDR3 nucleotides: TGCGCCAGCAGTCGCACAGGGTCCTACGAGCAGTACTTC. Its translation is CASSRTGSYEQYF. Complete variable domain (other parts from reference TRBV5-1 and TRBJ2-7): KAGVTQTPRYLIKTRGQQVTLSCSPISGHRSVSWYQQTPGQGLQFLFEYFSETQRNKGNFPGRFSGRQFSNSRSEMNVSTLELGDSALYLCASSRTGSYEQYFGPGTRLTVT.

This chain joins TRBV30 and TRBJ2-7, with 9 bases fitting TRBD1. CDR3 size: 15 residues. J was trimmed by 5 bases and V by 1 base; bases with no gene match: 9. CDR1 GTSNPN and CDR2 SVGIG come from the germline V gene (reference sequence). The CDR3 region is CAWSGGQGVVDEQYF. The CDR3 DNA sequence: TGTGCCTGGAGTGGGGGACAGGGCGTTGTCGACGAGCAGTACTTC.

The chain employs TRBV4-2 and TRBJ2-7, with D unclear. Germline V gene sequence: CDR1 LGHNA, CDR2 YNFKEQ. The germline V and J ends were trimmed by 0 bases and 5 bases, with 17 bases remaining between them. The CDR3 has 16 residues. CDR3 protein: CASSQERTIGFDEQYF. Written as DNA, the CDR3 is TGTGCCAGCAGCCAAGAAAGAACTATCGGGTTCGACGAGCAGTACTTC.

This chain joins TRBV5-1 and TRBJ1-2, with 7 bases that match TRBD1. V lost 0 bases to trimming and J lost 0 bases; unmatched junction nucleotides: 8. The germline V gene encodes CDR1 SGHRS and CDR2 YFSETQ. This CDR3 comprises 17 residues. The CDR3 nucleotides are TGCGCCAGCAGCTTGGGACCTTGGGACAGTGCTAACTATGGCTACACCTTC. As protein: CASSLGPWDSANYGYTF.

This clone was seen only once. V usage is TRBV5-4 and J usage is TRBJ2-7; 9 bases match TRBD1. Germline V CDR1 and CDR2: SGHNT, YYREEE (reference sequence). The CDR3 contains 15 residues. V lost 6 bases, J lost 4 bases, and 11 bases stayed unmatched. CDR3 amino acids: CASTKGDRAGYEQYF. DNA for the CDR3: TGTGCCAGCACAAAGGGGGACAGGGCAGGGTACGAGCAGTACTTC.

The chain joins TRBV6-1 to TRBJ2-7, with TRBD2 matching over 7 bases. CDR3 size: 15 residues. The germline CDR1 and CDR2 sequences are MNHNS and SASEGT. V gave up 0 bases and J gave up 0 bases; unmatched junction bases: 2. In nucleotides, the CDR3 is TGTGCCAGCAGTGAAGCATCGGGAGGCTCCTACGAGCAGTACTTC. The encoded protein is CASSEASGGSYEQYF.

This chain joins TRBV2 and TRBJ1-1; 8 bases are shared with TRBD1. Germline V gene sequence: CDR1 SNHLY, CDR2 FYNNEI. The CDR3 extends over 14 amino acids. V shed 5 bases and J 6 bases; nucleotides not matched to a gene: 8. The CDR3: CASSKVTGVAEAFF. The CDR3 DNA sequence: TGTGCCAGCAGTAAAGTGACAGGGGTCGCTGAAGCTTTCTTT.

V gene TRBV9 combines with J gene TRBJ1-2; D is unresolved. This CDR3 region has 17 residues. V was shortened by 5 bases and J by 6 bases, with 26 bases between the two germline ends. In germline, CDR1 is SGDLS, CDR2 YYNGEE. The CDR3 loop is CASSPVDGSRVAHGYTF. The CDR3 bases are TGTGCCAGCAGTCCGGTCGACGGGAGTCGAGTCGCCCATGGCTACACCTTC.

V gene TRBV27 combines with J gene TRBJ2-7; TRBD2 agrees at 14 bases. CDR1 and CDR2 (germline): MNHEY, SMNVEV (reference sequence). Losses at the gene ends were 5 bases for V and 3 bases for J; bases not matched to a gene: 3. This CDR3 is 15 amino acids long. The chain's CDR3 is CASSPGTSGSYEQYF. In DNA form, the CDR3 reads TGTGCCAGCAGTCCCGGGACTAGCGGGAGCTACGAGCAGTACTTC.

The CDR3 region has the DNA TGTGCCAGCAGCCCGAGATGGGCGGGAGGGCGAAACTCCTACAATGAGCAGTTCTTC. Translated, it gives CASSPRWAGGRNSYNEQFF. The gene calls are TRBV7-9 and TRBJ2-1; 9 bases are shared with TRBD2. Looked up from germline, CDR1 is SEHNR and CDR2 is FQNEAQ (reference sequence). CDR3 size: 19 residues. Trimming at V came to 5 bases and at J to 0 bases, leaving 14 bases not matched to a gene.